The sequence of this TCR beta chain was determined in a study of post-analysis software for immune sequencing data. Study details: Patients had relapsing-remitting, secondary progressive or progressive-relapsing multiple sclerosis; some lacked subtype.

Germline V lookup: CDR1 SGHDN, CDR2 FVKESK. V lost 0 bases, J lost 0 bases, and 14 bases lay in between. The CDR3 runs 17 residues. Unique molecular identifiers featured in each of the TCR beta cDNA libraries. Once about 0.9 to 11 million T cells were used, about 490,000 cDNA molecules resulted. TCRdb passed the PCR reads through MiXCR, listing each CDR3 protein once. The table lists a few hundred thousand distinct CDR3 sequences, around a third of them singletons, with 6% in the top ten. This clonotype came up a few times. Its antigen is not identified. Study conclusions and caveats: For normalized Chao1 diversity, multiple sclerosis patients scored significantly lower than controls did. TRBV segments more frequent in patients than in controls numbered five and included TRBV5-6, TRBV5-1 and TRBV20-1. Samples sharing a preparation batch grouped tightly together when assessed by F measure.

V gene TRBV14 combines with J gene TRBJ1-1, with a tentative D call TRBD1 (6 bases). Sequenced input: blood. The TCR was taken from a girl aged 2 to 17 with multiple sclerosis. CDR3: CASSQETRGTLNTEAFF. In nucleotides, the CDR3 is TGTGCCAGCAGCCAAGAAACACGGGGGACACTGAACACTGAAGCTTTCTTT.